These 29 T cell receptor beta chains were sequenced from one sample in a study of T cell repertoires in cytomegalovirus infection. In TCRdb, the reads were re-called with MiXCR into one record per CDR3 protein. The table shows some 440,000 distinct CDR3 sequences, with around 32% occurring only once. The sequenced sample consisted of PBMCs. The source of these receptors is a human donor in good health (CMV status not recorded). Some clones in this sample may be carry-over from other donors' samples.

This CDR3 reads CASSQSLDRGLVQPQHF. CDR3 DNA: TGCGCCAGCAGTCAATCGCTCGACAGGGGGCTTGTGCAGCCCCAGCATTTT. The chain recombines TRBV23-1 with TRBJ1-5; 10 nucleotides align to TRBD1. TRBV23-1 is filed as an ORF, its function uncertain. The CDR3 has 17 amino acids. V was pared by 0 bases and J by 7 bases, with 9 bases of the junction left unmatched.

This chain connects TRBV6-6 to TRBJ2-7; 8 bases map to TRBD1. This CDR3 region has 15 residues. CDR1 is MNHNY and CDR2 is SVGAGI in the germline V gene (reference sequence). The V gene end was trimmed by 6 bases and the J gene end by 1 base; junction bases not matched to a gene: 8. The CDR3 DNA is TGTGCCAGCAGAGAACCCCGGGACAGGTCCTACGAGCAGTACTTC. It codes for CASREPRDRSYEQYF.

Notes on this clonotype: The junction departs from the called germline gene at one end, perhaps through a read error. The gene calls are TRBV4-1 and TRBJ2-3; 8 bases match TRBD2. The CDR3 contains 14 residues. Germline V gene data show CDR1 as MGHRA and CDR2 as YSYEKL. CDR3: CASSLSGDSDTQYF. As DNA, the CDR3 is TGTGCCAGCAGCCTTAGCGGGGACTCAGATACGCAGTATTTT.

This clonotype was seen more than once but under ten times. The chain combines TRBV6-8 with TRBJ1-2; 9 bases map to TRBD1. CDR3 length: 16 residues. The V gene's germline CDR1 is MNHGY and CDR2 SAAAGT. J was trimmed by 0 bases and V by 8 bases; bases with no gene match: 10. In nucleotides, the CDR3 is TGTGCCAGCTCTGAGACAGGGGGTCCCCCTAACTATGGCTACACCTTC. Encoded protein: CASSETGGPPNYGYTF.

The rearrangement links TRBV6-1 to TRBJ2-2; 7 bases align to TRBD1. Trimming removed 5 bases from V and 6 bases from J; junction bases left unmatched: 6. The CDR3 totals 14 residues. Germline V gene lookup returns CDR1 MNHNS and CDR2 SASEGT. CDR3 protein: CASSQQGISGELFF. The CDR3 nucleotides read TGTGCCAGCAGTCAACAGGGGATATCCGGGGAGCTGTTTTTT.

This clonotype appeared a few times. This sequence joins TRBV6-2 or TRBV6-3 and TRBJ2-7; D call uncertain. The length of the CDR3 is 13 residues. CDR1 MNHEY and CDR2 SVGEGT come from the germline V gene. The V and J ends lost 7 bases and 2 bases respectively, with 12 bases between them. The CDR3 spells CASTPPVPYEQYF. The CDR3 DNA is TGTGCCAGCACCCCTCCCGTCCCCTACGAGCAGTACTTC.

A few counts support this clonotype. The rearrangement joins TRBV24-1 to TRBJ2-1; TRBD2 aligns across 12 bases. The germline gives CDR1 KGHDR, CDR2 SFDVKD. Trimming cost V 2 bases and J 3 bases; bases outside gene matches: 7. The CDR3 is 18 amino acids. The CDR3: CATSDYASGGVSYNEQFF. In DNA form, the CDR3 reads TGTGCCACCAGTGATTATGCTAGCGGGGGGGTTAGCTACAATGAGCAGTTCTTC.

This clonotype appeared many times. Written as DNA, the CDR3 is TGTGCCAGCAGCTTCCGACAGAGCTCCTACGAGCAGTACTTC. Protein: CASSFRQSSYEQYF. The V gene is TRBV7-2, the J gene TRBJ2-7; tentative D call: TRBD1 (5 bases). This CDR3 is 14 amino acids long. Germline V lookup: CDR1 SGHTA, CDR2 FQGNSA. The V gene lost 3 bases and the J gene lost 0 bases, with 9 bases spanning the gap.

V usage is TRBV4-3 and J usage is TRBJ1-4; unclear D gene. CDR3 size: 17 residues. Germline V lookup: CDR1 LGHNA, CDR2 YSLEER. V shed 1 base and J shed 0 bases, with 12 bases lying between them. This CDR3 reads CASSQGAGGSTNEKLFF. In DNA form, the CDR3 reads TGCGCCAGCAGCCAAGGGGCAGGTGGTTCAACTAATGAAAAACTGTTTTTT.

The chain links TRBV4-1 to TRBJ1-2; 9 bases match TRBD1. CDR3 size: 15 residues. The V gene's germline CDR1 is MGHRA and CDR2 YSYEKL. With 0 bases clipped from V and 4 bases from J, the junction kept 3 bases outside the gene matches. DNA of the CDR3: TGCGCCAGCAGCCAAGAGGGACAGGGATTCTATGGCTACACCTTC. Translating gives CASSQEGQGFYGYTF.

CDR3 bases: TGTGCCAGCAGCTTAACCCGTCTTGGATCGATCGAGACCCAGTACTTC. Encoded protein: CASSLTRLGSIETQYF. V usage is TRBV11-2 and J usage is TRBJ2-5; D is undetermined. There are 16 residues in the CDR3. Germline CDR1 SGHAT, CDR2 FQNNGV. With 2 bases removed from V and 5 bases from J, the gap between germline ends came to 18 bases.

In this sample, this clonotype turned up a few times. The chain joins TRBV3-1 to TRBJ2-7; D might be TRBD1 (5 bases). From germline, CDR1 is LGHDT and CDR2 YNNKEL (reference sequence). The V end was cut by 0 bases, the J end by 3 bases, with 15 bases between. CDR3 length equals 16 residues. CDR3 residues: CASSQEGAGPIYEQYF. CDR3 bases: TGTGCCAGCAGCCAAGAAGGAGCAGGGCCGATCTACGAGCAGTACTTC.

The chain combines TRBV20-1 with TRBJ2-7; D gene uncertain. This CDR3 has 16 residues. V was trimmed by 5 bases and J by 2 bases, leaving 22 bases between them. Per germline, CDR1 DFQATT and CDR2 SNEGSKA (reference sequence). The CDR3 here is CSAPKSPLERAYEQYF. The CDR3 DNA sequence: TGCAGTGCTCCAAAGAGTCCCTTAGAACGTGCCTACGAGCAGTACTTC.

CDR3 sequence: CASSLEAATTEAFF. CDR3 nucleotide sequence: TGTGCCAGCAGCTTAGAGGCGGCTACCACTGAAGCTTTCTTT. The V call is TRBV7-2, the J call TRBJ1-1; no firm D call. The CDR3 totals 14 residues. Germline V gene lookup returns CDR1 SGHTA and CDR2 FQGNSA. V lost 1 base and J 4 bases, leaving 10 bases between the germline ends. Full variable domain (missing parts from reference TRBV7-2 and TRBJ1-1): GAGVSQSPSNKVTEKGKDVELRCDPISGHTALYWYRQSLGQGLEFLIYFQGNSAPDKSGLPSDRFSAERTGGSVSTLTIQRTQQEDSAVYLCASSLEAATTEAFFGQGTRLTVV.

In this sample, this clonotype turned up many times. The rearrangement links TRBV7-2 to TRBJ1-1, with 9 bases that match TRBD1. CDR3 length: 15 amino acids. The trim removed 4 bases at V and 6 bases at J, leaving 9 bases unmatched. Germline CDR1 SGHTA, CDR2 FQGNSA. The CDR3 DNA sequence: TGTGCCAGCAGCTCTTCCGGGACAGGGAGCGCTGAAGCTTTCTTT. Translated, it gives CASSSSGTGSAEAFF.

This clonotype was detected only a few times. The chain is built from TRBV28 and TRBJ2-7; TRBD2 is a possible D gene (7 bases). V was shortened by 3 bases and J by 3 bases, with 15 bases between the two germline ends. Per the germline V gene, CDR1 is MDHEN and CDR2 is SYDVKM. This CDR3 has 15 residues. CDR3 protein: CASSFPAGAVYEQYF. CDR3 DNA: TGTGCCAGCAGTTTCCCCGCGGGGGCGGTCTACGAGCAGTACTTC. The variable domain in full, with the rest retrieved from reference TRBV28 and TRBJ2-7, is DVKVTQSSRYLVKRTGEKVFLECVQDMDHENMFWYRQDPGLGLRLIYFSYDVKMKEKGDIPEGYSVSREKKERFSLILESASTNQTSMYLCASSFPAGAVYEQYFGPGTRLTVT.

Many counts were recorded for this clonotype. The J gene is TRBJ2-5, the V gene TRBV11-2; TRBD2 matches at 9 bases. In germline, CDR1 is SGHAT, CDR2 FQNNGV. This CDR3 is built from 18 residues. Unmatched junction bases numbered 18, after V lost 5 bases and J lost 5 bases. CDR3 protein: CASSHFLGVAGGRETQYF. The CDR3 DNA reads as TGTGCCAGCAGCCACTTTCTGGGGGTGGCGGGGGGGCGTGAGACCCAGTACTTC.

The CDR3 reads CASSRTATIIDNEQFF. CDR3 nucleotide sequence: TGTGCCAGCAGTAGGACCGCAACTATAATCGACAATGAGCAGTTCTTC. This rearrangement joins TRBV11-2 to TRBJ2-1, with D uncertain. Germline V gives CDR1 SGHAT, CDR2 FQNNGV. V lost 6 bases to trimming and J lost 5 bases, with 20 bases between them. The CDR3 runs to 16 residues.

For this clonotype: One end of the junction varies from germline; a read error may be responsible. This rearrangement joins TRBV14 to TRBJ2-1; D is perhaps TRBD1 (5 bases). Germline V CDR1 and CDR2: SGHDN, FVKESK. This CDR3 has 15 residues. CDR3: CASSQGQNRYNGQFF. CDR3 bases: TGTGCCAGCAGCCAAGGGCAGAACAGGTACAATGGGCAGTTCTTC.

This clonotype was seen more than once but under ten times. The gene calls are TRBV18 and TRBJ2-1; TRBD1 agrees at 10 bases. Germline trimming cut 6 bases from V and 7 bases from J; bases unmatched to any gene: 9. CDR1 is KGHSH, CDR2 LQKENI, per germline. The CDR3 contains 15 residues. CDR3: CASSTTGQGINEQFF. The CDR3 coding sequence is TGTGCCAGCTCGACAACGGGACAGGGGATAAATGAGCAGTTCTTC. The whole variable domain, filled in from reference TRBV18 and TRBJ2-1, reads NAGVMQNPRHLVRRRGQEARLRCSPMKGHSHVYWYRQLPEEGLKFMVYLQKENIIDESGMPKERFSAEFPKEGPSILRIQQVVRGDSAAYFCASSTTGQGINEQFFGPGTRLTVL.

The chain uses TRBV28 and TRBJ2-6, with D hard to call. The CDR3 loop spans 16 amino acids. The germline V gene encodes CDR1 MDHEN and CDR2 SYDVKM. Trimming took 3 bases from V and 2 from J, leaving 11 bases between them. CDR3 DNA: TGTGCCAGCAGTTTTGGCGAGGTCGCTGGGGCCAACGTCCTGACTTTC. It yields the protein CASSFGEVAGANVLTF. Supplemented by reference TRBV28 and TRBJ2-6, the full variable domain reads DVKVTQSSRYLVKRTGEKVFLECVQDMDHENMFWYRQDPGLGLRLIYFSYDVKMKEKGDIPEGYSVSREKKERFSLILESASTNQTSMYLCASSFGEVAGANVLTFGAGSRLTVL.

This chain links TRBV11-2 with TRBJ1-3, with a possible D match to TRBD1 (6 bases). Germline CDR1 SGHAT, CDR2 FQNNGV. V shed 6 bases and J shed 2 bases, with 14 bases lying between them. The CDR3 consists of 15 residues. CDR3 amino acids: CASRPTGSPGNTIYF. CDR3 coding DNA: TGTGCCAGCAGACCCACAGGGTCCCCTGGAAACACCATATATTTT. Complete variable domain (other parts from reference TRBV11-2 and TRBJ1-3): EAGVAQSPRYKIIEKRQSVAFWCNPISGHATLYWYQQILGQGPKLLIQFQNNGVVDDSQLPKDRFSAERLKGVDSTLKIQPAKLEDSAVYLCASRPTGSPGNTIYFGEGSWLTVV.

The gene calls are TRBV19 and TRBJ1-1; D remains unclear. The germline CDR1 and CDR2 sequences are LNHDA and SQIVND (reference sequence). Deletions cut 3 bases from V and 2 bases from J, with 10 bases between. The CDR3 consists of 14 residues. CDR3 DNA sequence: TGTGCCAGTAGTATTATTACCTTCAACACTGAAGCTTTCTTT. It is translated as CASSIITFNTEAFF.

The sample holds many counts of this clonotype. The genes are TRBV11-1 and TRBJ1-1; perhaps TRBD1 as D (6 bases). Trimming pared 5 bases from V and 0 bases from J, leaving 13 bases between. The CDR3 length is 15 residues. Germline lookup yields CDR1 SGHAT and CDR2 FQDESV (reference sequence). The CDR3 sequence: CASSTQDRLNTEAFF. The CDR3 coding sequence is TGTGCCAGCAGCACCCAGGACAGATTGAACACTGAAGCTTTCTTT. Complete variable domain (other parts from reference TRBV11-1 and TRBJ1-1): EAEVAQSPRYKITEKSQAVAFWCDPISGHATLYWYRQILGQGPELLVQFQDESVVDDSQLPKDRFSAERLKGVDSTLKIQPAELGDSAMYLCASSTQDRLNTEAFFGQGTRLTVV.

Points on this clonotype: With a much larger clone just one base away, this may be a read error. The chain employs TRBV7-8 and TRBJ2-3, with D unresolved. The CDR3 contains 13 residues. Germline CDR1 SGHVS, CDR2 FQNEAQ. CDR3 amino acids: CATSSAPVDTQYF. CDR3 DNA sequence: TGTGCCACCAGCTCAGCTCCCGTTGATACGCAGTATTTT. The full variable domain, in which reference TRBV7-8 and TRBJ2-3 provide the parts outside the CDR3, is GAGVSQSPRYKVAKRGQDVALRCDPISGHVSLFWYQQALGQGPEFLTYFQNEAQLDKSGLPSDRFFAERPEGSVSTLKIQRTQQEDSAVYLCATSSAPVDTQYFGPGTRLTVL.

In this sample, this clonotype turned up a few times. J is TRBJ2-1 and V is TRBV5-4; 9 nucleotides line up with TRBD1. There are 15 residues in the CDR3. V dropped 2 bases and J dropped 8; count of bases not matched to a gene: 8. Germline CDR1 reads SGHNT; CDR2 reads YYREEE (reference sequence). The CDR3 sequence: CASSFPGQGKDEQFF. Here the CDR3 DNA reads TGTGCCAGCAGCTTTCCGGGACAGGGTAAAGATGAGCAGTTCTTC.

V and J are TRBV24-1 and TRBJ2-7; TRBD1 matches at 10 bases. The CDR3 runs 15 residues. The germline V gene has CDR1 KGHDR and CDR2 SFDVKD. The trim removed 4 bases at V and 3 bases at J, leaving 5 bases unmatched. The CDR3 sequence is CATSDPDRGNYEQYF. CDR3 nucleotides: TGTGCCACCAGTGACCCGGACAGGGGGAACTACGAGCAGTACTTC.

This rearrangement joins TRBV7-7 to TRBJ2-3; D uncertain. V was clipped by 4 bases and J by 5 bases, with 10 bases between them. CDR1 SSHAT and CDR2 FNYEAQ come from the germline V gene (reference sequence). The CDR3 has 13 residues. CDR3 coding DNA: TGTGCCAGCAGCTCAGGTTGGGGAGATACGCAGTATTTT. It codes for CASSSGWGDTQYF.

J is TRBJ2-1 and V is TRBV20-1; 9 bases align to TRBD2. The J segment lost 3 bases and the V segment lost 3 bases, leaving 9 bases of the junction unmatched. The CDR3 contains 16 residues. Germline V gene lookup returns CDR1 DFQATT and CDR2 SNEGSKA (reference sequence). CDR3 amino acids: CSASGLAGGNYNEQFF. DNA for the CDR3: TGCAGTGCTAGCGGGCTTGCGGGGGGGAACTACAATGAGCAGTTCTTC.